A selection of T cell receptor beta chains follows, all from one sample in a study of cytomegalovirus exposure and HLA in healthy donors. Assay: immunoSEQ multiplex PCR; the TCRdb copy retains only in-frame clones and omits some. This sample has about 200,000 clones, with around 80% found just once. Sample: PBMCs. These receptor sequences come from a man aged 50-59 years in good health and CMV-seronegative. The CDR3 runs from the conserved cysteine through the conserved F or W. A D gene is named only where the DNA matches it firmly. Size is stated for part of the rows, as once, few or many counts, or as a class when the clone is expanded.

few,TRBJ2-1,TRBV4-2,TRBD2,TGTGCCAGCAGCCAAGCGGAGACTAGCGGGGTAAGCTCCTACAATGAGCAGTTCTTC,CASSQAETSGVSSYNEQFF
.,TRBJ1-1,TRBV5-5,.,TGTGCCAGCAGCTTGGGACTGATGAACACTGAAGCTTTCTTT,CASSLGLMNTEAFF
medium-sized,TRBJ2-1,TRBV6-4,TRBD1,TGTGCCAGCAGCGGGACAGGGGACTACAATGAGCAGTTCTTC,CASSGTGDYNEQFF
.,TRBJ1-6,TRBV27,TRBD1,TGTGCCAGCAGTTCGCCGGGACAGGGGGCGTTAAGTAATTCACCCCTCCACTTT,CASSSPGQGALSNSPLHF
.,TRBJ2-7,TRBV6-6,.,TGTGCCAGCAGCCTTATTCCCCTGCGAGGCGAGCAGTACTTC,CASSLIPLRGEQYF
.,TRBJ2-4,TRBV18,TRBD1,TGTGCCAGCTCACCACCGACAGGGACCCTCTCGATTCAGTACTTC,CASSPPTGTLSIQYF
once,TRBJ1-4,TRBV30,.,TGTGCCTGGACGCAACATACAGGGAGAACTAATGAAAAACTGTTTTTT,CAWTQHTGRTNEKLFF
.,TRBJ2-3,TRBV7-9,.,TGTGCCAGCAGCTTAGCAGTGACTAGTTCGGATACGCAGTATTTT,CASSLAVTSSDTQYF
.,TRBJ2-2,TRBV6-1,TRBD1,TGTGCCAGCAGTGGACAGGGAATGGAGCTGTTTTTT,CASSGQGMELFF
.,TRBJ1-1,TRBV27,.,TGTGCCAGCAGTCTCAGGTTGAACACTGAAGCTTTCTTT,CASSLRLNTEAFF
.,TRBJ1-4,TRBV5-4,.,TGTGCCAGCAGTCCGGGTGGGGGGAGTGAAAAACTGTTTTTT,CASSPGGGSEKLFF
.,TRBJ2-4,TRBV7-2,.,TGTGCCAGCAGCTTGGACTCAAACGGGCGCATTCAGTACTTC,CASSLDSNGRIQYF
.,TRBJ2-7,TRBV6-1,.,TGTGCCAGCAGTGCACGCGGGGTAACCTCCTACGAGCAGTACTTC,CASSARGVTSYEQYF
few,TRBJ2-5,TRBV4-1,TRBD1,TGCGCCAGCAGCCAAGCCCCAAACAGGGGAAGAGAGACCCAGTACTTC,CASSQAPNRGRETQYF
once,TRBJ1-5,TRBV5-6,TRBD1,TGTGCCAGCAGCCGGGACAGGGGGCGAAATAGCAATCAGCCCCAGCATTTT,CASSRDRGRNSNQPQHF
once,TRBJ2-7,TRBV29-1,.,TGCAGCGTTCAAGGTTGGGAGATCGACGAGCAGTACTTC,CSVQGWEIDEQYF
.,TRBJ1-2,TRBV2,.,TGTGCCAGCAGTGTCAACGGCAGGCCTACCAACTATGGCTACACCTTC,CASSVNGRPTNYGYTF
.,TRBJ2-2,TRBV7-9,TRBD2,TGTGCCAGCAGCTGGGAGCGGGGCTCGTCCCCCGGGGAGCTGTTTTTT,CASSWERGSSPGELFF
.,TRBJ2-7,TRBV27,TRBD2,TGTGCCAGCAGACCCTGGACTAGCGGAACCTACGAGCAGTACTTC,CASRPWTSGTYEQYF
.,TRBJ1-5,TRBV2,.,TGTGCCACCAAAAGGAGGGACCTAAATCAGCCCCAGCATTTT,CATKRRDLNQPQHF
.,TRBJ2-1,TRBV28,TRBD1,TGTGCCAGCAGTCTCCGACAGGGGCTCAATGAGCAGTTCTTC,CASSLRQGLNEQFF
.,TRBJ2-7,TRBV27,TRBD1,TGTGCCAGCAGTTTCCGGGACAGGGGACGGGAGCAGTACTTC,CASSFRDRGREQYF
.,TRBJ1-1,TRBV5-6,TRBD1,TGTGCCAGCAGCCCGACCGGGACAGGGATGAGAGCTGAAGCTTTCTTT,CASSPTGTGMRAEAFF
.,TRBJ2-3,TRBV7-2,TRBD2,TGTGCCAGCAGCTTAGAATCGGGAGGGACAGATACGCAGTATTTT,CASSLESGGTDTQYF
few,TRBJ1-5,TRBV30,.,TGTGCCTGGAGTGTTTCGGCATCACAGGGTCAGCCCCAGCATTTT,CAWSVSASQGQPQHF
once,TRBJ1-1,TRBV7-9,.,TGTGCCAGCAGCTTAGCTCGGGGAACGAACACTGAAGCTTTCTTT,CASSLARGTNTEAFF
.,TRBJ2-7,TRBV2,TRBD2,TGTGCCAGCAGCGCCGGGACTAGCGAGTCCTACGAGCAGTACTTC,CASSAGTSESYEQYF
.,TRBJ1-2,TRBV28,.,TGTGCCAGCAGTTTAGGGGCCCGGGCTAATATGTATGGCTACACCTTC,CASSLGARANMYGYTF
.,TRBJ2-7,TRBV2,TRBD1,TGTGCCAGCATCCGGACAGGGGACGAGCAGTACTTC,CASIRTGDEQYF
.,TRBJ2-3,TRBV4-2,.,TGTGCCAGCAGGGACGGGCGGACGGGACTCACAGATACGCAGTATTTT,CASRDGRTGLTDTQYF
few,TRBJ2-5,TRBV18,.,TGTGCCAGCTCACCAATCAAGGGAGTACAAGAGACCCAGTACTTC,CASSPIKGVQETQYF
.,TRBJ2-5,TRBV9,TRBD2,TGTGCCAGCAGGGCAACAGCGGGAGTCTGGGAGACCCAGTACTTC,CASRATAGVWETQYF
.,TRBJ2-7,TRBV19,.,TGTGCCAGTAGTATCTACCCTTCGGCAGGTTACGAGCAGTACTTC,CASSIYPSAGYEQYF
few,TRBJ2-6,TRBV28,TRBD1,TGTGCCAGCAGCCCCCCGGGACAGGGGGCTGGGGCCAACGTCCTGACTTTC,CASSPPGQGAGANVLTF
few,TRBJ2-2,TRBV6-4,.,TGTGCCACCAGACCGACAGTAACGGGGGAGCTGTTTTTT,CATRPTVTGELFF
.,TRBJ1-1,TRBV5-1,.,TGCGCCAGCAGCCTATGGGGACATTCATATGGCGGCACTGAAGCTTTCTTT,CASSLWGHSYGGTEAFF
.,TRBJ2-2,TRBV5-1,TRBD2,TGCGCCAGCAGCTGGCCGGGACTAGCGGACACCGGGGAGCTGTTTTTT,CASSWPGLADTGELFF
.,TRBJ2-7,TRBV6-6,TRBD2,TGTGCCAGCAGTTACTCGAGGCTAGCGGGGAACGAGCAGTACTTC,CASSYSRLAGNEQYF
few,TRBJ2-3,TRBV27,TRBD2,TGTGCCAGCAGGCTAGCGGGAGCGGTCCCAGATACGCAGTATTTT,CASRLAGAVPDTQYF
.,TRBJ2-2,TRBV11-3,TRBD2,TGTGCCAGCAGCGCGATAGCGGGAGGTTCTACCGGGGAGCTGTTTTTT,CASSAIAGGSTGELFF
.,TRBJ2-7,TRBV7-3,TRBD1,TGTGCCAGCAGCTTAACCCCAGGGGGAGCCTACGAGCAGTACTTC,CASSLTPGGAYEQYF
.,TRBJ2-5,TRBV4-2,.,TGTGCCAGCAGCCGAAAGGCAGGGCAAGAGACCCAGTACTTC,CASSRKAGQETQYF
.,TRBJ2-3,TRBV5-1,.,TGCGCCAGCAGCCAACAGACATCCACAGATACGCAGTATTTT,CASSQQTSTDTQYF
.,TRBJ2-1,TRBV10-3,.,TGTGCCATCAGTGAGGCAGACAATGAGCAGTTCTTC,CAISEADNEQFF
.,TRBJ1-5,TRBV29-1,.,TGCAGCGTTGCATGGACAGTCAATCAGCCCCAGCATTTT,CSVAWTVNQPQHF
.,TRBJ2-7,TRBV30,.,TGTGCTTCTGGGCCGAGCTCCTACGAGCAGTACTTC,CASGPSSYEQYF
few,TRBJ2-7,TRBV2,.,TGTGCCAGCAGTGCAAACAGGGCCTACGAGCAGTACTTC,CASSANRAYEQYF
.,TRBJ2-3,TRBV7-2,.,TGTGCCGCGGGACCAAGCACAGATACGCAGTATTTT,CAAGPSTDTQYF
.,TRBJ2-7,TRBV5-1,TRBD2,TGCGCCAGCAGCTTGGTGACTAGCGGGATCCACGAGCAGTACTTC,CASSLVTSGIHEQYF
few,TRBJ2-1,TRBV13,.,TGTGCCAGCGCTTCTCAGCAGGCCCCGTTGGAGCAGTTCTTC,CASASQQAPLEQFF
.,TRBJ2-5,TRBV4-2,TRBD2,TGTGCCAGCAGCCAAGATGCCCCGACTAGCGGGAGAGCTGAGACCCAGTACTTC,CASSQDAPTSGRAETQYF
.,TRBJ2-6,TRBV9,TRBD2,TGTGCCAGCAGCGTCCGGGGGGAGGCACCTGGGGCCAACGTCCTGACTTTC,CASSVRGEAPGANVLTF